The present T cell receptor beta chain was sequenced within a study of T cell responses to AZD1222 COVID-19 vaccine. The germline V gene encodes CDR1 LNHDA and CDR2 SQIVND (reference sequence). With 5 bases clipped from V and 2 bases from J, the junction kept 5 bases outside the gene matches. The CDR3 runs to 15 residues. The table came from immunoSEQ multiplex PCR; TCRdb's copy has only in-frame clones and leaves some out. The sample consists of some 190,000 clones, approximately 90% of them appearing once. The starting material was peripheral blood, obtained 28 days after the second AZD1222 dose. The clonotype comes from an adult who received the AZD1222 COVID-19 vaccine. The chain has TRBV19 and TRBJ1-3, with 8 positions matching TRBD1. This chain's CDR3 is CASSSTGATGNTIYF. The DNA for the CDR3 is TGTGCCAGTAGTTCGACAGGGGCCACTGGAAACACCATATATTTT.